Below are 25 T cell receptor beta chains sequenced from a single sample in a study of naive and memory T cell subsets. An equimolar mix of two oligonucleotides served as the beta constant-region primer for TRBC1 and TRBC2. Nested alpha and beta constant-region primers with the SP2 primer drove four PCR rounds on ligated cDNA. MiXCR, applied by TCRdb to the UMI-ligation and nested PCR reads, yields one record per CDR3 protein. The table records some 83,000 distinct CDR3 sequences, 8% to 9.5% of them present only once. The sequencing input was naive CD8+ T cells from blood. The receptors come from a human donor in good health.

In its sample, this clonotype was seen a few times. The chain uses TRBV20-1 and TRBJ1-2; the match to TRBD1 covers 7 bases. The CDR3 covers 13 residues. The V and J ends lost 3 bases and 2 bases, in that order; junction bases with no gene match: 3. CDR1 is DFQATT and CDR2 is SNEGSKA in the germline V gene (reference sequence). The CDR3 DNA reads TGCAGTGCTAGGGGACAGAGAAACTATGGCTACACCTTC. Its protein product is CSARGQRNYGYTF.

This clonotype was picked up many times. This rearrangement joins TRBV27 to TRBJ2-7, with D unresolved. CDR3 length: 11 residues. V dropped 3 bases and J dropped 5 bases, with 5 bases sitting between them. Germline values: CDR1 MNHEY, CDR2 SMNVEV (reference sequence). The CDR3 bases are TGTGCCAGCAGTTTCGGCAACGAGCAGTACTTC. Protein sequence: CASSFGNEQYF.

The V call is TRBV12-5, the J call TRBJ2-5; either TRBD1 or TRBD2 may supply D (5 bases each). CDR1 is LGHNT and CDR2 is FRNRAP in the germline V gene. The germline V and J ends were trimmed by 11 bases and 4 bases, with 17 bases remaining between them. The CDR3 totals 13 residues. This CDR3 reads CARNGAKAETQYF. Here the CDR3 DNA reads TGTGCTCGGAACGGGGCCAAAGCAGAGACCCAGTACTTC.

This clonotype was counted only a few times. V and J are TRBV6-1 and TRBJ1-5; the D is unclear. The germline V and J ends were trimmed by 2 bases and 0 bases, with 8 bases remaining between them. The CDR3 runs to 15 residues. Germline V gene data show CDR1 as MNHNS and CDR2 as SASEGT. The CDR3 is CASSETGYSNQPQHF. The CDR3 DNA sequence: TGTGCCAGCAGTGAAACGGGTTATAGCAATCAGCCCCAGCATTTT.

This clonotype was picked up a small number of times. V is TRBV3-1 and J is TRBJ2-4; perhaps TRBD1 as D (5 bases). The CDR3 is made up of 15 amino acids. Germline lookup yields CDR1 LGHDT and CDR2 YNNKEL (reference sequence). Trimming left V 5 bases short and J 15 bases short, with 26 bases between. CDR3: CASSGRDRHAGCLYF. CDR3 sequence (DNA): TGTGCCAGCAGCGGACGCGACAGACACGCCGGGTGTCTGTACTTC. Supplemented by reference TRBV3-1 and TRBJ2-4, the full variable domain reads DTAVSQTPKYLVTQMGNDKSIKCEQNLGHDTMYWYKQDSKKFLKIMFSYNNKELIINETVPNRFSPKSPDKAHLNLHINSLELGDSAVYFCASSGRDRHAGCLYFGAGTRLSVL.

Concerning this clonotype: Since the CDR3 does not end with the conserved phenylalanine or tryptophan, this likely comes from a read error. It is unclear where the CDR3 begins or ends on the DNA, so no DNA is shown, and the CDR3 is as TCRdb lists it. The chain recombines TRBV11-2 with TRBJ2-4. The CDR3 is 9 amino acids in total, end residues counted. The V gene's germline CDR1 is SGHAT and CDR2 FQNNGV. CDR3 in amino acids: CASSNGRIL.

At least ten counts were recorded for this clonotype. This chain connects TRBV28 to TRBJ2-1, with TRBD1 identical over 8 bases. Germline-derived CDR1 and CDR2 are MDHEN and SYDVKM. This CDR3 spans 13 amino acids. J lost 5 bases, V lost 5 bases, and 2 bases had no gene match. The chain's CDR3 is CASSGQGDNEQFF. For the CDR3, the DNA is TGTGCCAGCAGTGGACAGGGCGACAATGAGCAGTTCTTC.

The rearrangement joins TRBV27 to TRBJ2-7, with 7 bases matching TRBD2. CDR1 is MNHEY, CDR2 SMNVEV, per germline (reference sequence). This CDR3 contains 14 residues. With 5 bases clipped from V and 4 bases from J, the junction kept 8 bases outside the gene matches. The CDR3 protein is CASSPYPGGYEQYF. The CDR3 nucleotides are TGTGCCAGCAGTCCCTACCCGGGGGGTTACGAGCAGTACTTC.

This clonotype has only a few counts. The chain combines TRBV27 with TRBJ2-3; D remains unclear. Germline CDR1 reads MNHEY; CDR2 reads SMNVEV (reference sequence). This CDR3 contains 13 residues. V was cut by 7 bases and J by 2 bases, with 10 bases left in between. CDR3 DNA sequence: TGTGCCAGCACCTACCTTTCCACAGATACGCAGTATTTT. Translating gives CASTYLSTDTQYF.

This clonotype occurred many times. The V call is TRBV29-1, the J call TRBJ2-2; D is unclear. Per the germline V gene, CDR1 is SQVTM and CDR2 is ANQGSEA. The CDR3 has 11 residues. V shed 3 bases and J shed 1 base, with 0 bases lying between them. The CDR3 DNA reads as TGCAGCGTTGAGAACACCGGGGAGCTGTTTTTT. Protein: CSVENTGELFF.

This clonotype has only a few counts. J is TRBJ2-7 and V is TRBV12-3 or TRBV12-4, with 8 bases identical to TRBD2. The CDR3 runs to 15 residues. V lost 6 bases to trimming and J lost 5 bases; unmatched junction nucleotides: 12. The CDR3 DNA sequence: TGTGCCAGCAGCCCTTCAGGCGGGGGGATTAACGAGCAGTACTTC. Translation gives CASSPSGGGINEQYF.

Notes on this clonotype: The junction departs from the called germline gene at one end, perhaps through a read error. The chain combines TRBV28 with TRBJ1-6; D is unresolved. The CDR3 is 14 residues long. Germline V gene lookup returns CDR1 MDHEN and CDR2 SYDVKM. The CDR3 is CASRERSYNLPLHF. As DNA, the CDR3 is TGTGCCAGCAGGGAGAGATCTTATAATTTACCCCTCCACTTT. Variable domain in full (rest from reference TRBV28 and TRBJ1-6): DVKVTQSSRYLVKRTGEKVFLECVQDMDHENMFWYRQDPGLGLRLIYFSYDVKMKEKGDIPEGYSVSREKKERFSLILESASTNQTSMYLCASRERSYNLPLHFGNGTRLTVT.

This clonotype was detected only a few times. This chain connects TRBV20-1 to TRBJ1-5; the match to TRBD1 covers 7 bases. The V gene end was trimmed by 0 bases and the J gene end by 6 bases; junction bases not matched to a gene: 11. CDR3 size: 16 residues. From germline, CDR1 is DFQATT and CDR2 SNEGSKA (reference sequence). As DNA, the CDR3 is TGCAGTGCTAGAGATCTAGGGGGCGCAGAACGTCAGCCCCAGCATTTT. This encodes CSARDLGGAERQPQHF.

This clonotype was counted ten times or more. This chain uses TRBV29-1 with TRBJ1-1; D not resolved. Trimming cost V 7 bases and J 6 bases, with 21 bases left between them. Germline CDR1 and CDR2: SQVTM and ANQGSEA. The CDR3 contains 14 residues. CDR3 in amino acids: CSAGSGIRVAEAFF. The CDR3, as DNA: TGCAGCGCCGGATCGGGGATTCGTGTCGCTGAAGCTTTCTTT.

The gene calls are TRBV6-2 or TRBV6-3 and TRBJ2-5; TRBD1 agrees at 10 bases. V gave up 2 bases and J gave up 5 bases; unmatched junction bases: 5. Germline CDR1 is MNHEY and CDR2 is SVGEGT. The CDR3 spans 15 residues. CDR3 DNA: TGTGCCAGCAGTTACCCGGGACAGGGGAGCGAGACCCAGTACTTC. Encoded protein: CASSYPGQGSETQYF.

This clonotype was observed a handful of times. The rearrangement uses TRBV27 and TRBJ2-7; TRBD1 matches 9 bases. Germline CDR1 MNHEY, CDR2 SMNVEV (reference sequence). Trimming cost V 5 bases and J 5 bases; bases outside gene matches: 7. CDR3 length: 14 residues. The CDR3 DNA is TGTGCCAGCAGTCTTCAACAGGGGGCAAACGAGCAGTACTTC. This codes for CASSLQQGANEQYF.

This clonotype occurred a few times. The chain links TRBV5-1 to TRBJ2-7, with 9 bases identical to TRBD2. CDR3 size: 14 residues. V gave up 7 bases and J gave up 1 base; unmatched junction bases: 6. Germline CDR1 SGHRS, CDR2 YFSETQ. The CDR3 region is CASEATSGSYEQYF. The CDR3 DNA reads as TGCGCCAGCGAAGCAACTAGCGGGTCCTACGAGCAGTACTTC. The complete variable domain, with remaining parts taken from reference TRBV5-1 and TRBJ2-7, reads KAGVTQTPRYLIKTRGQQVTLSCSPISGHRSVSWYQQTPGQGLQFLFEYFSETQRNKGNFPGRFSGRQFSNSRSEMNVSTLELGDSALYLCASEATSGSYEQYFGPGTRLTVT.

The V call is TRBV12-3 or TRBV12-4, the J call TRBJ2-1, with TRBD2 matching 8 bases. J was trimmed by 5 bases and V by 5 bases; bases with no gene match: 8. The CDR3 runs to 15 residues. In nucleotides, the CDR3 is TGTGCCAGCAGTATAACTAGCGGAAAGAACAATGAGCAGTTCTTC. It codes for CASSITSGKNNEQFF.

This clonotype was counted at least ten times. The CDR3 nucleotides are TGTGCCAGCAGTTACGTGGGAGGAACAGATACGCAGTATTTT. Its protein is CASSYVGGTDTQYF. The genes are TRBV6-2 or TRBV6-3 and TRBJ2-3; D might be TRBD2 (6 bases). Germline CDR1 and CDR2: MNHEY and SVGEGT. The CDR3 has 14 residues. Trimming pared 2 bases from V and 3 bases from J, leaving 9 bases between.

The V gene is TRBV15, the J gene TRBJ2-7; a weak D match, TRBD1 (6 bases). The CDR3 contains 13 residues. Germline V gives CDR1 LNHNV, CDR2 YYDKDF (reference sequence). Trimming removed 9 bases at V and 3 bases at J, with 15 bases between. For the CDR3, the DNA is TGTGCCACTTCACAGGGTGAGGGCTACGAGCAGTACTTC. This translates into CATSQGEGYEQYF.

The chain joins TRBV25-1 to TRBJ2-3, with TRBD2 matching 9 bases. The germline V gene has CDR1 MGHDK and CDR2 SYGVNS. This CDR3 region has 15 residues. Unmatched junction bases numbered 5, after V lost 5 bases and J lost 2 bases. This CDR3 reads CASSSQREATDTQYF. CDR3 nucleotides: TGTGCCAGCAGTTCCCAGCGGGAGGCCACAGATACGCAGTATTTT.

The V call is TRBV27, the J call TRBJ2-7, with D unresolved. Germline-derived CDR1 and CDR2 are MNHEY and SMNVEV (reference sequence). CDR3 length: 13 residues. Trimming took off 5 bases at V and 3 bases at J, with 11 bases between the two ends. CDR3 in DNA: TGTGCCAGCAGTCGCAGTATCTACTACGAGCAGTACTTC. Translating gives CASSRSIYYEQYF.

The CDR3 region has the DNA TGTGCCAGCAGAGGGAAAGAGCAGTACTTC. Encoded protein: CASRGKEQYF. This chain links TRBV7-9 with TRBJ2-7; no reliable D call. The CDR3 loop spans 10 amino acids. V lost 6 bases and J lost 7, with 7 bases in between. The germline gives CDR1 SEHNR, CDR2 FQNEAQ (reference sequence).

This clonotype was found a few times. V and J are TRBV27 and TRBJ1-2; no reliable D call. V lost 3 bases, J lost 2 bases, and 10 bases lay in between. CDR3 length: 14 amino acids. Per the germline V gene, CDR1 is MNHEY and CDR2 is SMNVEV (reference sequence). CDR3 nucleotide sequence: TGTGCCAGCAGTTTCCAAGGCCTCAACTATGGCTACACCTTC. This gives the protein CASSFQGLNYGYTF.

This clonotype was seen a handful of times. CDR3 loop: CASSQVQGPEQYF. DNA for the CDR3: TGCGCCAGCAGCCAAGTTCAGGGCCCCGAGCAGTACTTC. The chain has TRBV4-1 and TRBJ2-7; D perhaps matches TRBD1 (5 bases). Germline CDR1 reads MGHRA; CDR2 reads YSYEKL. Trimming pared 1 base from V and 6 bases from J, leaving 10 bases between. This CDR3 has 13 amino acids.